The 5 T cell receptor beta chains reported below all come from one sample, sequenced in a study of regulatory T cells in long-lasting Graves disease. Time point given: newly diagnosed GD, antithyroid drugs for less than 3 months. The authors made the TCR library using RNA they extracted from PBMCs. Assembly of TCR beta libraries relied on iRepertoire HTBI primers together with Arm-PCR of CDR3 regions. TCRdb re-called the multiplex PCR reads with MiXCR, one entry per CDR3 protein. The repertoire holds roughly 430,000 distinct CDR3 sequences, 16% seen once, with around 10% in the top ten. These data were also filed under a second study, of T cells in Graves' hyperthyroidism and ophthalmopathy.

This specimen consisted of peripheral blood mononuclear cells (PBMCs), obtained at new diagnosis, from a patient treated with antithyroid drugs. These receptor sequences come from a young woman with Graves disease.

On this clonotype: This may stem from a read error, because a much larger clone lies one nucleotide away. V usage is TRBV6-1 and J usage is TRBJ1-1; D is possibly TRBD1 (5 bases). V shed 7 bases and J shed 5 bases, with 14 bases lying between them. The CDR3 runs 13 residues. The germline V gene encodes CDR1 MNHNS and CDR2 SASEGT. CDR3: CASIGTRRTEAFF. CDR3 bases: TGTGCCAGCATAGGGACTCGCAGGACTGAAGCTTTCTTT.

This clonotype was picked up many times. The chain uses TRBV14 and TRBJ1-1; D gene unclear. V lost 4 bases and J 0 bases, leaving 15 bases between the germline ends. The CDR3 contains 16 residues. CDR1 SGHDN and CDR2 FVKESK come from the germline V gene. CDR3 loop: CASSRTPVVMNTEAFF. For the CDR3, the DNA is TGTGCCAGCAGCCGAACCCCGGTAGTCATGAACACTGAAGCTTTCTTT.

This clonotype has a count of ten or more. The genes are TRBV18 and TRBJ1-1; D unclear. The CDR3 sequence is 15 residues long. The germline V and J ends were trimmed by 2 bases and 0 bases, with 10 bases remaining between them. The germline gives CDR1 KGHSH, CDR2 LQKENI. CDR3 loop: CASSPYTSVNTEAFF. For the CDR3, the DNA is TGTGCCAGCTCACCATATACCTCAGTGAACACTGAAGCTTTCTTT.

V usage is TRBV11-2 and J usage is TRBJ1-5; weak D call: TRBD1 (5 bases). Looked up from germline, CDR1 is SGHAT and CDR2 is FQNNGV. V was pared by 4 bases and J by 0 bases, with 13 bases between. This CDR3 is built from 16 residues. In nucleotides, the CDR3 is TGTGCCAGCAGCTCGTCGACAGACCATAGCAATCAGCCCCAGCATTTT. Residues: CASSSSTDHSNQPQHF.

This clonotype was counted at least ten times. DNA for the CDR3: TGTGCCAACGGACAGGAAAATAATTCACCCCTCCACTTT. It yields the protein CANGQENNSPLHF. The chain is built from TRBV2 and TRBJ1-6; 7 positions agree with TRBD1. CDR1 SNHLY and CDR2 FYNNEI come from the germline V gene. The CDR3 is 13 residues long. Trimming at V came to 10 bases and at J to 5 bases, leaving 5 bases not matched to a gene.